This T cell receptor (beta chain) derives from a study of T-cell reconstitution after alpha-beta-depleted transplantation in children. V was shortened by 3 bases and J by 4 bases, with 6 bases between the two germline ends. This CDR3 region has 13 residues. Germline values: CDR1 SGHTA, CDR2 FQGNSA. Unique molecular identifiers were incorporated when the TCRbeta library was constructed. TCRdb used MiXCR to reprocess the PCR reads, holding one entry per CDR3 protein. The sample comprises 500,000 or so distinct CDR3 sequences, around a third of which are singletons, and more than 2% rests with the top ten.

Specimen: PBMCs from the stem cell graft donor, collected from the stem cell graft. The chain carries TRBV7-2 and TRBJ2-2, with D unresolved. The receptor's source is a human donor who donated a stem cell graft to a child with aplastic anemia. CDR3 bases: TGTGCCAGCAGCTTCACGGTCACCGGGGAGCTGTTTTTT. It encodes CASSFTVTGELFF.